A single sample is the source of the 26 T cell receptor beta chains below, sequenced in a study of blood T cells in healthy people across ages (dated by TCRdb to about 2015). Libraries were constructed by 5' RACE. Sequencing took place on an Illumina HiSeq 2500. A second PCR of about 6 to 11 cycles was performed with a sample-barcoded 5' primer and a J-beta primer mix. TCRdb reanalyzed the raw reads on its own, using fastp at Q25 for trimming and MiXCR for clone calling, and kept in-frame beta chains. Merged by CDR3 protein, the rows form single entries marked with the most common genes and DNA. The sample includes about 620,000 distinct CDR3 sequences, with around 20% observed a single time. The ten largest account for approximately 3.6% of the sample. Material for sequencing was blood. These receptor sequences come from a man aged 65 to 79 in good health.

The genes are TRBV7-2 and TRBJ2-1, with a tentative D call TRBD2 (6 bases). The closer fit of TRBJ2-5 to the DNA end suggests the J call may be wrong. Germline-derived CDR1 and CDR2 are SGHTA and FQGNSA. The CDR3 is made up of 16 amino acids. The CDR3 bases are TGTGCCAGCGGTCGAGGGGCGGGGTTGGGAGAAGAGACCCAGTACTTC. It specifies CASGRGAGLGEETQYF.

This clonotype has at least ten counts. The chain couples TRBV30 to TRBJ2-7; tentatively, D is TRBD1 (6 bases). V was clipped by 4 bases and J by 0 bases, with 10 bases between them. The CDR3 runs to 13 residues. Germline V gives CDR1 GTSNPN, CDR2 SVGIG (reference sequence). DNA of the CDR3: TGTGCCTGGAAGCGACAGGACTCCTACGAGCAGTACTTC. Amino acids: CAWKRQDSYEQYF.

The table lists this clonotype with many counts. This chain uses TRBV4-2 with TRBJ2-5; tentative D call: TRBD2 (6 bases). Deletions cut 2 bases from V and 1 base from J, with 8 bases between. The germline V gene encodes CDR1 LGHNA and CDR2 YNFKEQ. The length of the CDR3 is 14 residues. CDR3 sequence: CASSQTGGQETQYF. DNA of the CDR3: TGTGCCAGCAGCCAAACCGGGGGCCAAGAGACCCAGTACTTC.

This clonotype was counted many times. V gene TRBV20-1 combines with J gene TRBJ1-4; TRBD1 aligns across 11 bases. The CDR3 extends over 16 amino acids. J was trimmed by 4 bases and V by 1 base; bases with no gene match: 5. Germline-derived CDR1 and CDR2 are DFQATT and SNEGSKA (reference sequence). DNA for the CDR3: TGCAGTGCTAGAGGAGGGACAGGGGGTATTAATGAAAAACTGTTTTTT. Protein product: CSARGGTGGINEKLFF.

V is TRBV20-1 and J is TRBJ1-1; a possible D gene is TRBD1 (5 bases). Trimming removed 3 bases from V and 4 bases from J, with 9 bases in between. The germline gives CDR1 DFQATT, CDR2 SNEGSKA (reference sequence). The CDR3 contains 12 residues. This CDR3 reads CSASETGTEAFF. The DNA of the CDR3 is TGCAGTGCTAGCGAAACAGGCACTGAAGCTTTCTTT.

This clonotype was recorded many times. The V gene is TRBV7-6, the J gene TRBJ2-7; D unresolved. V shed 1 base and J shed 2 bases, with 15 bases lying between them. CDR3 length: 16 residues. Germline values: CDR1 SGHVS, CDR2 FNYEAQ. CDR3: CASSLVVTAETYEQYF. In DNA form, the CDR3 reads TGTGCCAGCAGCTTAGTGGTCACCGCGGAAACCTACGAGCAGTACTTC.

The chain has TRBV21-1 and TRBJ2-4; the table's TRBD1 call for D was not verified on the DNA. TRBV21-1 is reported as a pseudogene. The CDR3 has 15 amino acids. This CDR3 is CASSLEALLGDIQYF. In nucleotides, the CDR3 is TGTGCCAGCAGCCTCGAAGCGCTCCTAGGGGACATTCAGTACTTC.

The chain combines TRBV4-1 with TRBJ2-1; the match to TRBD2 covers 14 bases. The J call may be faulty, since TRBJ2-5 better matches the DNA end. This CDR3 spans 16 amino acids. Germline V lookup: CDR1 MGHRA, CDR2 YSYEKL. CDR3 in amino acids: CASSHGTSGRQETQYF. Here the CDR3 DNA reads TGCGCCAGCAGCCACGGGACTAGCGGGAGACAAGAGACCCAGTACTTC.

The chain carries TRBV20-1 and TRBJ2-3; D is perhaps TRBD2 (5 bases). Trimming removed 6 bases at V and 2 bases at J, with 15 bases between. Germline values: CDR1 DFQATT, CDR2 SNEGSKA (reference sequence). The CDR3 extends over 14 amino acids. The CDR3 region has the DNA TGCAGTGCCAAACTAGAATACCCCACAGATACGCAGTATTTT. Amino acid sequence: CSAKLEYPTDTQYF.

This clonotype has a handful of counts. The chain couples TRBV14 to TRBJ1-3, with 9 bases fitting TRBD1. The CDR3 totals 15 residues. CDR1 is SGHDN, CDR2 FVKESK, per germline. V dropped 4 bases and J dropped 2; count of bases not matched to a gene: 3. In DNA form, the CDR3 reads TGTGCCAGCAGCCTACGGACAGGGGCTGGAAACACCATATATTTT. Translated: CASSLRTGAGNTIYF.

V usage is TRBV29-1 and J usage is TRBJ1-2; D not resolved. CDR1 SQVTM and CDR2 ANQGSEA come from the germline V gene. The CDR3 extends over 11 amino acids. V dropped 6 bases and J dropped 8 bases, with 13 bases sitting between them. The CDR3 region is CSVQIGGGYTF. For the CDR3, the DNA is TGCAGCGTCCAAATCGGTGGGGGCTACACCTTC.

This clonotype was found a few times. The rearrangement links TRBV18 to TRBJ2-2; perhaps TRBD2 as D (5 bases). The germline CDR1 and CDR2 sequences are KGHSH and LQKENI. CDR3 size: 15 residues. Deletions cut 2 bases from V and 4 bases from J, with 11 bases between. Here the CDR3 reads CASSPGSLGTGELFF. The CDR3 DNA follows: TGTGCCAGCTCACCAGGGAGTCTGGGCACCGGGGAGCTGTTTTTT.

The V call is TRBV20-1, the J call TRBJ2-5; 7 positions match TRBD2. The J segment lost 3 bases and the V segment lost 5 bases, leaving 9 bases of the junction unmatched. CDR1 and CDR2 from the germline V gene are DFQATT and SNEGSKA (reference sequence). The CDR3 totals 14 residues. The CDR3 sequence is CSADPRGGKETQYF. DNA for the CDR3: TGCAGTGCTGACCCCCGGGGAGGGAAAGAGACCCAGTACTTC.

The chain employs TRBV28 and TRBJ2-6; 8 bases align to TRBD1. The trim removed 4 bases at V and 5 bases at J, leaving 4 bases unmatched. Germline V gene lookup returns CDR1 MDHEN and CDR2 SYDVKM. The CDR3 is 15 amino acids. CDR3 amino acids: CASSSTGERANVLTF. In DNA, the CDR3 is TGTGCCAGCAGTTCGACAGGGGAAAGGGCCAACGTCCTGACTTTC.

V usage is TRBV9 and J usage is TRBJ2-7; no definite D call. The CDR3 is made up of 13 amino acids. Looked up from germline, CDR1 is SGDLS and CDR2 is YYNGEE. The germline V and J ends were trimmed by 2 bases and 4 bases, with 10 bases remaining between them. This CDR3 reads CASSVDATYEQYF. For the CDR3, the DNA is TGTGCCAGCAGCGTGGACGCTACATACGAGCAGTACTTC.

This clonotype was detected a few times. The chain recombines TRBV4-1 with TRBJ2-3; D assignment may be TRBD1 or TRBD2 (6 bases each). The CDR3 totals 15 residues. Germline assignment: CDR1 MGHRA and CDR2 YSYEKL. V was shortened by 0 bases and J by 5 bases, with 12 bases between the two germline ends. The CDR3 reads CASSQDWGAIDTQYF. The CDR3 DNA follows: TGCGCCAGCAGCCAAGATTGGGGGGCGATAGATACGCAGTATTTT.

This clonotype showed up just a few times. The chain combines TRBV4-1 with TRBJ2-7; no definite D call. The CDR3 is made up of 14 amino acids. With 4 bases removed from V and 3 bases from J, the gap between germline ends came to 13 bases. Germline lookup yields CDR1 MGHRA and CDR2 YSYEKL. The CDR3 loop reads CASSPPNQNYEQYF. The CDR3 DNA sequence: TGCGCCAGCAGCCCTCCGAATCAGAACTACGAGCAGTACTTC.

In its sample, this clonotype was seen a few times. This chain links TRBV10-3 with TRBJ2-2; D is possibly TRBD1 or TRBD2 (5 bases each). Trimming cost V 6 bases and J 0 bases, with 14 bases left between them. Germline values: CDR1 ENHRY, CDR2 SYGVKD. There are 16 residues in the CDR3. The CDR3 bases are TGTGCCATCAGGTGGGGGTCCGGGTCGAACACCGGGGAGCTGTTTTTT. It is translated as CAIRWGSGSNTGELFF.

This clonotype was seen repeatedly, ten times or more. The gene calls are TRBV18 and TRBJ2-1; no clear D gene. This CDR3 is built from 15 residues. Trimming took 3 bases from V and 3 from J, leaving 12 bases between them. Per the germline V gene, CDR1 is KGHSH and CDR2 is LQKENI. The CDR3 sequence is CASSPSESIYNEQFF. In DNA form, the CDR3 reads TGTGCCAGCTCACCCTCAGAGTCAATCTACAATGAGCAGTTCTTC.

The chain links TRBV28 to TRBJ2-1, with 7 bases fitting TRBD1. J was trimmed by 7 bases and V by 8 bases; bases with no gene match: 14. The length of the CDR3 is 15 residues. From germline, CDR1 is MDHEN and CDR2 SYDVKM. CDR3 sequence: CASHRPGGEVNEQFF. CDR3 coding DNA: TGTGCCAGCCATCGTCCAGGGGGAGAGGTAAATGAGCAGTTCTTC. The entire variable domain, with the rest obtained from reference TRBV28 and TRBJ2-1, is as follows: DVKVTQSSRYLVKRTGEKVFLECVQDMDHENMFWYRQDPGLGLRLIYFSYDVKMKEKGDIPEGYSVSREKKERFSLILESASTNQTSMYLCASHRPGGEVNEQFFGPGTRLTVL.

V is TRBV4-1 and J is TRBJ1-3; D not certain. Trimming left V 2 bases short and J 0 bases short, with 11 bases between. The CDR3 has 16 residues. Germline V lookup: CDR1 MGHRA, CDR2 YSYEKL. CDR3 residues: CASSQNQVTSGNTIYF. The CDR3 DNA reads as TGCGCCAGCAGCCAAAACCAGGTTACCTCTGGAAACACCATATATTTT.

V usage is TRBV7-2 and J usage is TRBJ2-3, with D maybe TRBD2 (5 bases). CDR3 size: 16 residues. Trimming pared 5 bases from V and 3 bases from J, leaving 18 bases between. The germline gives CDR1 SGHTA, CDR2 FQGNSA. The CDR3 coding sequence is TGTGCCAGCAGCATCCATGGCGGGTCTAGTACAGATACGCAGTATTTT. Protein sequence: CASSIHGGSSTDTQYF. Complete variable domain (other parts from reference TRBV7-2 and TRBJ2-3): GAGVSQSPSNKVTEKGKDVELRCDPISGHTALYWYRQSLGQGLEFLIYFQGNSAPDKSGLPSDRFSAERTGGSVSTLTIQRTQQEDSAVYLCASSIHGGSSTDTQYFGPGTRLTVL.

Comments on this clonotype: Its ends do not fully match the called genes, so a read error is possible. This rearrangement joins TRBV5-1 to TRBJ2-7; a weak D match, TRBD1 (6 bases). Germline CDR1 reads SGHRS; CDR2 reads YFSETQ. This CDR3 has 14 amino acids. This CDR3 reads CTSSLGDTLTEQYF. The CDR3 bases are TGCACCAGCAGCTTGGGGGACACGCTCACGGAGCAGTACTTC.

V usage is TRBV12-3 or TRBV12-4 and J usage is TRBJ2-5, with 8 bases fitting TRBD1. The J call is doubtful: the DNA matches TRBJ2-7 better. CDR3 length: 13 amino acids. The CDR3 is CASRNRGSGEQYF. Here the CDR3 DNA reads TGTGCCAGCAGAAACAGGGGGTCAGGCGAGCAGTACTTC.

This clonotype was recorded a few times. This chain joins TRBV6-5 and TRBJ2-5; D might be TRBD1 or TRBD2, each matching 5 bases. Germline CDR1 MNHEY, CDR2 SVGAGI. Trimming stripped 6 bases from V and 8 bases from J, with 16 bases between. The CDR3 has 13 residues. CDR3 in amino acids: CASSRGLQGTQYF. CDR3 DNA sequence: TGTGCCAGCAGCCGTGGACTTCAGGGAACCCAGTACTTC.

This clonotype has more than one count but fewer than ten. This sequence joins TRBV7-2 and TRBJ1-4; TRBD1 might be the D (6 bases). Germline-derived CDR1 and CDR2 are SGHTA and FQGNSA. V lost 4 bases and J 8 bases, leaving 11 bases between the germline ends. This CDR3 has 13 residues. CDR3 sequence: CASSSRGREKLFF. The CDR3 DNA reads TGTGCCAGCAGCTCCAGGGGCCGGGAAAAACTGTTTTTT.